The 7 T cell receptor beta chains presented below share a single source sample, sequenced in a study of lymphopenia after photon versus proton radiotherapy. Sequenced by immunoSEQ multiplex PCR; TCRdb stores in-frame clones only, minus some. The sample contains tens of thousands of clones, over 70% of which appear only once. The sequencing here drew on peripheral blood, taken from a patient treated with proton-based radiotherapy. These receptors were obtained from a man older than 75 with esophageal cancer.

The V call is TRBV10-3, the J call TRBJ2-5, with 9 bases identical to TRBD2. Germline CDR1 and CDR2: ENHRY and SYGVKD. The V gene end was trimmed by 3 bases and the J gene end by 2 bases; junction bases not matched to a gene: 7. The CDR3 loop spans 16 amino acids. CDR3 in amino acids: CAISDAVAGVQETQYF. CDR3 in DNA: TGTGCCATCAGTGACGCGGTAGCGGGGGTACAAGAGACCCAGTACTTC.

This chain joins TRBV13 and TRBJ1-3; D is unresolved. The CDR3 is 13 amino acids. With 4 bases removed from V and 3 bases from J, the gap between germline ends came to 7 bases. Germline CDR1 is PRHDT and CDR2 is FYEKMQ (reference sequence). CDR3 DNA sequence: TGTGCCAGCAGCTGGGGAAGTGGAAACACCATATATTTT. As protein: CASSWGSGNTIYF.

This rearrangement joins TRBV19 to TRBJ1-1, with D unresolved. CDR1 and CDR2 from the germline V gene are LNHDA and SQIVND (reference sequence). V was clipped by 2 bases and J by 1 base, with 5 bases between them. The CDR3 consists of 13 residues. CDR3 sequence reads: CASSILRNTEAFF. For the CDR3, the DNA is TGTGCCAGTAGTATACTAAGGAACACTGAAGCTTTCTTT.

The CDR3 reads CASSLEPGQSFTDTQYF. The CDR3 DNA sequence: TGCGCCAGCAGCTTGGAGCCGGGACAGTCCTTCACAGATACGCAGTATTTT. This chain joins TRBV5-1 and TRBJ2-3, with 7 bases fitting TRBD1. Trimming at V came to 0 bases and at J to 2 bases, leaving 9 bases not matched to a gene. The germline V gene has CDR1 SGHRS and CDR2 YFSETQ. The CDR3 runs 17 residues.

This clone was counted once. The chain uses TRBV14 and TRBJ2-5; 9 positions agree with TRBD2. The CDR3 runs 15 residues. V was pared by 4 bases and J by 5 bases, with 8 bases of the junction left unmatched. The germline V gene encodes CDR1 SGHDN and CDR2 FVKESK. The CDR3 protein is CASSRRLAGPETQYF. The CDR3 nucleotides are TGTGCCAGCAGCCGGAGGCTAGCGGGGCCTGAGACCCAGTACTTC.

This chain connects TRBV4-3 to TRBJ1-4; unclear D gene. The CDR3 spans 14 residues. The germline V gene has CDR1 LGHNA and CDR2 YSLEER. The V end lost 6 bases, the J end lost 4 bases, and 12 bases lay between the germline ends. CDR3 region: CASSPGRINEKLFF. The DNA for the CDR3 is TGCGCCAGCAGTCCCGGACGGATTAATGAAAAACTGTTTTTT.

V gene TRBV6-6 combines with J gene TRBJ1-1; tentative D call: TRBD1 (6 bases). Germline V lookup: CDR1 MNHNY, CDR2 SVGAGI (reference sequence). The CDR3 contains 12 residues. The V end was cut by 6 bases, the J end by 5 bases, with 10 bases between. CDR3 loop: CASRQGQTEAFF. CDR3 coding DNA: TGTGCCAGCAGACAGGGACAAACTGAAGCTTTCTTT.